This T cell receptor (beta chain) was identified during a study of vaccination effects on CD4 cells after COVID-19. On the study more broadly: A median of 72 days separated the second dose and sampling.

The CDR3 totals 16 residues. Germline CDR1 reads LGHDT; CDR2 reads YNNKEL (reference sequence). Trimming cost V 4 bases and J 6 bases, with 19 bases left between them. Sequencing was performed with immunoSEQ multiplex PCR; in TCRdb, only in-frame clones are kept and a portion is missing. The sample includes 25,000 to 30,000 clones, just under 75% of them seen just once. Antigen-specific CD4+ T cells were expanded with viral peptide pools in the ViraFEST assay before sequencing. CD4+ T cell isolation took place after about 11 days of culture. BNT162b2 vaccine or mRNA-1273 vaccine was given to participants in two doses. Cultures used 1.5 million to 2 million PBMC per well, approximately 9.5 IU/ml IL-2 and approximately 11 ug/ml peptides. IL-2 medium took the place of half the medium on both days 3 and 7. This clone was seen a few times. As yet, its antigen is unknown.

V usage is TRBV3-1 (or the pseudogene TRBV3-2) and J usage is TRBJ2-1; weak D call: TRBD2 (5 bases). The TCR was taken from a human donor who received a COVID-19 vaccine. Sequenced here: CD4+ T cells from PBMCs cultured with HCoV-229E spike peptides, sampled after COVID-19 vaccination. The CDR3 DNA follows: TGTGCCAGCAGCCGATCGGACTCCGCTTTGGCCAATGAGCAGTTCTTC. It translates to CASSRSDSALANEQFF.